This is a list of T cell receptor beta chains from one sample in a study of vaccination effects on CD4 cells after COVID-19. Antigen specificity for these receptors is unknown. Profiling relied on immunoSEQ multiplex PCR, and the TCRdb table lists in-frame clones only, not all of them. The sample contains under 50,000 clones, more than 65% of which appear only once. Sequencing was performed on CD4+ T cells from PBMCs cultured without peptide, taken before COVID-19 vaccination. Every receptor here comes from a human donor who received a COVID-19 vaccine. Each CDR3 is given with its conserved first and last residue. D genes are given only for firm matches. Clone size, where shown, is once, few, many, or a class for clones that have expanded.

.	TRBJ1-6	TRBD1	TRBV18	CASSPPYVPGGAGPLHF	TGTGCCAGCTCACCACCGTATGTACCAGGGGGCGCGGGACCCCTCCACTTT
.	TRBJ1-2	TRBD1	TRBV4-1	CASSQAQGYGYTF	TGCGCCAGCAGCCAAGCACAGGGGTACGGCTACACCTTC
.	TRBJ1-3	.	TRBV6-1	CASSERGSRSSGNTIYF	TGTGCCAGCAGTGAAAGGGGGAGCAGGTCCTCTGGAAACACCATATATTTT
.	TRBJ2-3	.	TRBV2	CASTGVAATDTQYF	TGTGCCAGCACCGGGGTAGCGGCCACAGATACGCAGTATTTT
.	TRBJ2-6	.	TRBV5-4	CASSSSNSGANVLTF	TGTGCCAGCAGCAGCAGTAACTCTGGGGCCAACGTCCTGACTTTC
.	TRBJ2-2	.	TRBV5-4	CASSLQGYGELFF	TGTGCCAGCAGCTTGCAGGGGTACGGGGAGCTGTTTTTT
.	TRBJ1-5	.	TRBV9	CASSVGGQGNQPQHF	TGTGCCAGCAGCGTAGGGGGGCAGGGCAATCAGCCCCAGCATTTT
.	TRBJ2-3	.	TRBV21-1	CASSKGQADTDTQYF	TGTGCCAGCAGCAAAGGACAGGCAGACACAGATACGCAGTATTTT
few	TRBJ1-6	.	TRBV21-1	CASSKKSPGVGSPLHF	TGTGCCAGCAGTAAAAAATCCCCAGGGGTGGGTTCACCCCTCCACTTT
.	TRBJ2-2	.	TRBV4-1	CASRKSGTANTGELFF	TGCGCCAGCAGAAAATCCGGGACCGCGAACACCGGGGAGCTGTTTTTT
.	TRBJ2-3	.	TRBV5-1	CASSLAGRGGGDTQYF	TGCGCCAGCAGCTTGGCTGGCAGGGGTGGAGGAGATACGCAGTATTTT
.	TRBJ2-6	.	TRBV30	CAWIQGGGPGANVLTF	TGTGCCTGGATACAGGGTGGAGGGCCTGGGGCCAACGTCCTGACTTTC